These 11 T cell receptor beta chains were all obtained from the same sample, sequenced in a study of shared clonotypes between healthy human individuals. Cells designated naive CD8 were CD45RO-negative and were positively selected for CCR7, with terminally differentiated effector memory CD45RA+ cells excluded. Libraries were prepared by immunoSEQ multiplex PCR; TCRdb keeps only in-frame clonotypes and omits some of them. This table has millions of clones, just under 95% appearing once. The specimen sequenced was naive CD8+ T cells sorted from blood. These receptor sequences come from a man between 18 and 29 years old in good health.

The rearrangement joins TRBV5-6 to TRBJ2-5, with D uncertain. The CDR3 spans 15 residues. The germline V gene encodes CDR1 SGHDT and CDR2 YYEEEE. The V end was cut by 4 bases, the J end by 0 bases, with 13 bases between. The CDR3 loop reads CASSHSYPYQETQYF. CDR3 coding DNA: TGTGCCAGCAGCCACAGTTACCCGTACCAAGAGACCCAGTACTTC.

The V gene is TRBV28, the J gene TRBJ2-7; 7 nucleotides line up with TRBD1. The CDR3 totals 15 residues. Looked up from germline, CDR1 is MDHEN and CDR2 is SYDVKM. The V gene end was trimmed by 6 bases and the J gene end by 5 bases; junction bases not matched to a gene: 13. This CDR3 is CASSSRQGVMDEQYF. In DNA, the CDR3 is TGTGCCAGCAGCTCAAGGCAGGGGGTCATGGACGAGCAGTACTTC.

Details on this clone: Distinct nucleotide sequences in the sample also encode this CDR3. The V gene is TRBV7-9, the J gene TRBJ2-5, with D possibly called TRBD1 or TRBD2 (5 bases each). The CDR3 contains 14 residues. Looked up from germline, CDR1 is SEHNR and CDR2 is FQNEAQ (reference sequence). The V and J ends lost 5 bases and 2 bases respectively, with 12 bases between them. Written as DNA, the CDR3 is TGTGCCAGCAGCCCCTCGTGGGGGCAAGAGACCCAGTACTTC. Amino acids: CASSPSWGQETQYF.

Comments on this clone: Other DNA sequences within the sample encode an identical CDR3. The chain has TRBV10-1 and TRBJ2-1, with D tentatively TRBD2 (6 bases). Germline V CDR1 and CDR2: WNHNN, SYGVQD (reference sequence). The CDR3 contains 14 residues. Trimming stripped 0 bases from V and 7 bases from J, with 10 bases between. In DNA form, the CDR3 reads TGCGCCAGCAGTGAGTCGGGCGGAGGGAATGAGCAGTTCTTC. It specifies CASSESGGGNEQFF.

V is TRBV2 and J is TRBJ2-2; unclear D gene. This CDR3 spans 14 amino acids. CDR1 and CDR2 from the germline V gene are SNHLY and FYNNEI. Trimming took off 3 bases at V and 1 base at J, with 6 bases between the two ends. For the CDR3, the DNA is TGTGCCAGCAGTGAGGTTTTGAACACCGGGGAGCTGTTTTTT. The encoded protein is CASSEVLNTGELFF.

This chain joins TRBV14 and TRBJ2-2, with a weak D call TRBD1 (5 bases). This CDR3 comprises 17 residues. CDR1 and CDR2 (germline): SGHDN, FVKESK. Trimming pared 4 bases from V and 5 bases from J, leaving 20 bases between. The CDR3 DNA sequence: TGTGCCAGCAGCCTTCTTATTTCCCAGGGTCGAACCGGGGAGCTGTTTTTT. As protein: CASSLLISQGRTGELFF.

Note on this clone: At the DNA level, this CDR3 is encoded by other sequences in the same sample as well. The V and J genes are TRBV27 and TRBJ2-7; D not resolved. The V end was cut by 2 bases, the J end by 0 bases, with 8 bases between. The CDR3 contains 14 residues. Germline assignment: CDR1 MNHEY and CDR2 SMNVEV (reference sequence). The CDR3 loop is CASSLARSSYEQYF. CDR3 DNA sequence: TGTGCCAGCAGTTTAGCCCGGAGCTCCTACGAGCAGTACTTC.

The chain links TRBV30 to TRBJ2-7; D is unclear. The CDR3 length is 13 residues. V lost 6 bases to trimming and J lost 2 bases, with 14 bases between them. Germline V gene lookup returns CDR1 GTSNPN and CDR2 SVGIG (reference sequence). CDR3 protein: CACLPDFTYEQYF. The CDR3 region has the DNA TGTGCCTGTCTGCCCGACTTTACCTACGAGCAGTACTTC. Together with reference TRBV30 and TRBJ2-7, the CDR3 gives the full variable domain: SQTIHQWPATLVQPVGSPLSLECTVEGTSNPNLYWYRQAAGRGLQLLFYSVGIGQISSEVPQNLSASRPQDRQFILSSKKLLLSDSGFYLCACLPDFTYEQYFGPGTRLTVT.

V and J are TRBV4-3 and TRBJ2-3, with TRBD2 identical over 10 bases. CDR1 LGHNA and CDR2 YSLEER come from the germline V gene. The CDR3 covers 17 residues. The V and J ends lost 4 bases and 3 bases, in that order; junction bases with no gene match: 10. CDR3 DNA: TGCGCCAGCAGCCCAGGGTCTAGCGGGAGTATAACAGATACGCAGTATTTT. Its translation: CASSPGSSGSITDTQYF.

The chain couples TRBV4-1 to TRBJ2-1; D gene unclear. Trimming shortened V by 1 base and J by 6 bases, and 13 bases separated the two germline ends. The CDR3 sequence is 15 residues long. Germline lookup yields CDR1 MGHRA and CDR2 YSYEKL. The CDR3 is CASSQVVAGRNEQFF. The CDR3 bases are TGCGCCAGCAGCCAAGTTGTAGCAGGACGCAATGAGCAGTTCTTC.

As for this clone: The sample has other DNA sequences that encode this CDR3 too. The V gene is TRBV2, the J gene TRBJ1-4, with D perhaps matching TRBD1 (5 bases). V was trimmed by 4 bases and J by 5 bases, leaving 11 bases between them. Germline V gene data show CDR1 as SNHLY and CDR2 as FYNNEI. The CDR3 sequence is 14 residues long. The CDR3 loop reads CASSGGQGNEKLFF. The DNA of the CDR3 is TGTGCCAGCAGTGGAGGTCAGGGAAATGAAAAACTGTTTTTT.